This T cell receptor beta chain was captured in a study of tumor and adjacent non-tumor tissue in lung cancer. Study information: On average, productive TCRbeta reads reached a few million per sample. Study-level findings and limits: In normal lung, the top 100 clones were significantly more dominant than in tumor.

No cell sorting was done before RNA was extracted from the tissue. The normal lung tissue was taken more than 3 cm from the tumor edge. The library came from three nested PCR rounds adapted from ARM-PCR protocols. TCRdb itself ran the multiplex PCR reads through MiXCR, one entry per CDR3 protein. The table lists roughly 69,000 distinct CDR3 sequences, 75% to 85% of them singletons. CDR1 is MRHNA and CDR2 is SNTAGT in the germline V gene. The CDR3 sequence is 13 residues long. The ends were cut back, 10 bases at V and 3 bases at J, with 15 bases in the middle. Comment on this clonotype: Its cognate antigen is unknown.

Sample: distant non-tumor lung tissue. This rearrangement joins TRBV6-4 to TRBJ2-5; TRBD1 might be the D (5 bases). This TCR was sampled from a man aged 60-69 years with non-small cell lung cancer. In nucleotides, the CDR3 is TGTGCCAAGAGTATGACAGCCGAAGAGACCCAGTACTTC. It is translated as CAKSMTAEETQYF.